The 14 T cell receptor beta chains reported below all come from one sample, sequenced in a study of response to subunit inactivated influenza vaccine. TCRdb used MiXCR to reprocess the RT-PCR reads, holding one entry per CDR3 protein. Of about half a million distinct CDR3 sequences listed, under 9% are singletons. The starting material was PBMCs from blood, obtained less than 30 months after vaccination. Receptors originate from a man aged 50 to 69 who received an inactivated influenza vaccine.

On this clonotype: Being one base from a much bigger clone, this may be a read error. This chain connects TRBV6-5 to TRBJ2-2; D might be TRBD2 (5 bases). Germline CDR1 and CDR2: MNHEY and SVGAGI. This CDR3 contains 14 residues. This CDR3 reads CASSYSAVAGELSF. The DNA of the CDR3 is TGTGCCAGCAGTTACTCGGCTGTGGCCGGGGAGCTGTCTTTT.

As regards this clonotype: Germline and junction disagree at one end, which may indicate a read error. The V gene is TRBV7-6, the J gene TRBJ2-1, with 9 bases fitting TRBD2. The CDR3 loop spans 15 amino acids. Germline CDR1 and CDR2: SGHVS and FNYEAQ. CDR3 sequence reads: CASSLLAGAPSLQLF. The DNA of the CDR3 is TGTGCCAGCAGCTTATTAGCGGGAGCTCCTTCCCTCCAACTCTTC.

The chain recombines TRBV7-2 with TRBJ2-7; 10 bases align to TRBD2. Germline CDR1 reads SGHTA; CDR2 reads FQGNSA. This CDR3 is 16 amino acids long. Trimming took 1 base from V and 0 from J; bases not matched to a gene: 3. The CDR3 bases are TGTGCCAGCAGCTTAGTCACTAGCGGGGACTCCTACGAGCAGTACTTC. Amino acid sequence: CASSLVTSGDSYEQYF.

The chain has TRBV19 and TRBJ2-1; D ambiguous. CDR1 and CDR2 from the germline V gene are LNHDA and SQIVND (reference sequence). CDR3 length: 16 amino acids. V lost 3 bases, J lost 0 bases, and 12 bases lay in between. This CDR3 reads CASSIGQTFSYNEQFF. The CDR3 region has the DNA TGTGCCAGTAGTATTGGGCAGACATTCTCCTACAATGAGCAGTTCTTC.

This clonotype was seen only a few times. The gene calls are TRBV12-3 or TRBV12-4 and TRBJ2-7, with TRBD1 identical over 7 bases. The CDR3 loop spans 13 amino acids. The junction had 7 bases not matched to a gene; V was cut back by 6 bases and J by 5 bases. In DNA form, the CDR3 reads TGTGCCAGCAGCTGGACAGGCCGGGACGAGCAGTACTTC. Translation: CASSWTGRDEQYF.

This sequence joins TRBV6-1 and TRBJ2-2; 10 bases map to TRBD2. CDR3 size: 18 residues. Germline CDR1 reads MNHNS; CDR2 reads SASEGT. The trim removed 6 bases at V and 4 bases at J, leaving 14 bases unmatched. CDR3 region: CASSEREGRFGSTGELFF. DNA of the CDR3: TGTGCCAGCAGCGAGCGGGAGGGCCGATTCGGTAGCACCGGGGAGCTGTTTTTT.

The chain combines TRBV29-1 with TRBJ1-1; no clear D. This CDR3 is built from 12 residues. Between the trimmed V and J ends, which lost 6 bases and 3 bases, there was a span of 11 bases. Germline V gene lookup returns CDR1 SQVTM and CDR2 ANQGSEA. The CDR3 DNA reads as TGCAGCGTCCGCCCGGGCCACACTGAAGCTTTCTTT. Amino acids: CSVRPGHTEAFF. Full variable domain (outside the CDR3, taken from reference TRBV29-1 and TRBJ1-1): SAVISQKPSRDICQRGTSLTIQCQVDSQVTMMFWYRQQPGQSLTLIATANQGSEATYESGFVIDKFPISRPNLTFSTLTVSNMSPEDSSIYLCSVRPGHTEAFFGQGTRLTVV.

This clonotype was seen repeatedly, ten times or more. CDR3 sequence reads: CASSESRTGQEETQYF. In DNA, the CDR3 is TGCGCCAGCAGTGAGTCAAGGACAGGGCAGGAAGAGACCCAGTACTTC. V gene TRBV10-2 combines with J gene TRBJ2-5; 8 bases line up with TRBD1. CDR3 size: 16 residues. Germline V CDR1 and CDR2: WSHSY, SAAADI. V shed 0 bases, J shed 3 bases, and the junction held 6 bases outside the gene matches.

The table lists this clonotype with many counts. The V call is TRBV28, the J call TRBJ2-1; possible D gene TRBD2, 6 bases. Germline V gene lookup returns CDR1 MDHEN and CDR2 SYDVKM. The CDR3 covers 13 residues. V was cut by 10 bases and J by 6 bases, with 16 bases left in between. Here the CDR3 DNA reads TGTGCCACCCCGGGAGACGGAGGCAATGAGCAGTTCTTC. This sequence encodes CATPGDGGNEQFF.

This clonotype has only a few counts. The V gene is TRBV12-3 or TRBV12-4, the J gene TRBJ2-1; the match to TRBD2 covers 10 bases. Trimming at V came to 2 bases and at J to 9 bases, leaving 4 bases not matched to a gene. There are 14 residues in the CDR3. The CDR3 DNA reads TGTGCCAGCAGTTTAAGCGGGAGGGCGGGTGAGCAGTTCTTC. The encoded protein is CASSLSGRAGEQFF.

At least ten counts were recorded for this clonotype. The chain combines TRBV4-3 with TRBJ1-5; weak D call: TRBD1 (5 bases). There are 15 residues in the CDR3. Trimming shortened V by 4 bases and J by 4 bases, and 14 bases separated the two germline ends. Germline V CDR1 and CDR2: LGHNA, YSLEER. The CDR3, as DNA: TGCGCCAGCAGCCTGACAGCGAGGGATAATCAGCCCCAGCATTTT. It codes for CASSLTARDNQPQHF.

This chain links TRBV7-6 with TRBJ2-2, with 10 bases fitting TRBD1. After removal of 5 bases from V and 5 bases from J, the junction contained 17 bases not matched to a gene. The CDR3 covers 19 residues. Germline V gene data show CDR1 as SGHVS and CDR2 as FNYEAQ. CDR3 sequence (DNA): TGTGCCAGCAGCCCCTCATTTCCTTACGACAGGGGGCATACCGGGGAGCTGTTTTTT. It specifies CASSPSFPYDRGHTGELFF.

This clonotype was seen more than once but under ten times. The chain uses TRBV10-3 and TRBJ2-7; the D gene is possibly TRBD2 (6 bases). Trimming left V 11 bases short and J 0 bases short, with 11 bases between. There are 12 residues in the CDR3. Germline V gene data show CDR1 as ENHRY and CDR2 as SYGVKD. The CDR3 nucleotides are TGTGCCGCTAGCGCGAGCTCCTACGAGCAGTACTTC. It encodes CAASASSYEQYF.

V gene TRBV29-1 combines with J gene TRBJ2-7, with D perhaps being TRBD1 or TRBD2 (5 bases each). The V end lost 3 bases, the J end lost 5 bases, and 14 bases lay between the germline ends. The CDR3 runs to 13 residues. Germline CDR1 is SQVTM and CDR2 is ANQGSEA. The CDR3 here is CSVDMGDPDEQYF. The DNA for the CDR3 is TGCAGCGTTGATATGGGGGACCCCGACGAGCAGTACTTC.